This T cell receptor (beta chain) derives from a study of OX40 agonist ivuxolimab in advanced cancers. Only in-frame clones appear in the TCRdb table, and some are missing; sequencing was by immunoSEQ multiplex PCR. The repertoire has 55,000 to 65,000 clones, over 80% of them found once; the top ten carry about 2%. The V gene's germline CDR1 is GTSNPN and CDR2 SVGIG (reference sequence). The V end lost 2 bases, the J end lost 8 bases, and 12 bases lay between the germline ends. This CDR3 has 12 amino acids. This sequence was found in an adult with an advanced solid tumor such as melanoma, head and neck, liver or kidney cancer. The sample was CD4+ or CD8+ T cells sorted from blood, taken in a trial of the OX40 agonist ivuxolimab. This chain links TRBV30 with TRBJ1-1; D call uncertain. CDR3 region: CAWSPTWIEAFF. CDR3 DNA: TGTGCCTGGAGTCCCACCTGGATAGAAGCTTTCTTT.